A selection of T cell receptor beta chains follows, all from one sample in a study of cytomegalovirus exposure and HLA in healthy donors. Only in-frame clones appear in the TCRdb table, and some are missing; sequencing was by immunoSEQ multiplex PCR. The sample contains approximately 220,000 clones, nearly 80% of which appear only once. The sample consisted of PBMCs. These receptors all stem from a male donor in good health and CMV-seronegative. CDR3s include the opening cysteine and the closing phenylalanine or tryptophan. D genes are given only for firm matches. Some rows have no size entry. The others give once, few or many, or a class for an expanded clone.

V: TRBV23-1
size: .
D: .
J: TRBJ1-1
DNA: TGCGCCAGCAGCCAGGGCATGAACACTGAAGCTTTCTTT
CDR3: CASSQGMNTEAFF

V: TRBV6-4
size: many
D: .
J: TRBJ1-3
DNA: TGTGCCAGCAGTGAACGGGCAGGGGCTGGAAACACCATATATTTT
CDR3: CASSERAGAGNTIYF

V: TRBV4-3
size: .
D: TRBD2
J: TRBJ2-2
DNA: TGCGCCAGCAGCCACGCCGGGGCTAGCGGGCCCACCGGGGAGCTGTTTTTT
CDR3: CASSHAGASGPTGELFF

V: TRBV30
size: .
D: TRBD1
J: TRBJ1-4
DNA: TGTGCCTGGAGTGGAGGGGGCGCGACTAATGAAAAACTGTTTTTT
CDR3: CAWSGGGATNEKLFF

V: TRBV10-3
size: .
D: .
J: TRBJ1-1
DNA: TGTGCCACAGGCCTTGGGGAGTTGACGACTTTCTTT
CDR3: CATGLGELTTFF

V: TRBV11-2
size: .
D: TRBD1
J: TRBJ2-3
DNA: TGTGCCAGCAGCGGGACAGCGACAGATACGCAGTATTTT
CDR3: CASSGTATDTQYF

V: TRBV28
size: once
D: .
J: TRBJ1-1
DNA: TGTGCCAGCAGCCCCCCCGGACACAAGAACACTGAAGCTTTCTTT
CDR3: CASSPPGHKNTEAFF

V: TRBV5-1
size: few
D: TRBD1
J: TRBJ1-3
DNA: TGCGCCAGCAGCTCCTCCGGGACAGGGTCGGGAAACACCATATATTTT
CDR3: CASSSSGTGSGNTIYF

V: TRBV6-5
size: .
D: .
J: TRBJ2-2
DNA: TGTGCCAGCAGTTCCCATACTAGCCCGGGCACCGGGGAGCTGTTTTTT
CDR3: CASSSHTSPGTGELFF

V: TRBV27
size: .
D: TRBD1
J: TRBJ2-7
DNA: TGTGCCAGCAGCTCGACAGGGCCCTACGAGCAGTACTTC
CDR3: CASSSTGPYEQYF

V: TRBV6-6
size: .
D: .
J: TRBJ2-7
DNA: TGTGCCAGCAGGCAGGGCCCCAACGAGCAGTACTTC
CDR3: CASRQGPNEQYF

V: TRBV5-5
size: .
D: .
J: TRBJ1-1
DNA: TGTGCCAGCCAACAGACGGTGGGCACTGAAGCTTTCTTT
CDR3: CASQQTVGTEAFF

V: TRBV19
size: .
D: TRBD2
J: TRBJ2-7
DNA: TGTGCCAGTAGTTACTACGGGGCTAGCGGAGGCCCCTACGAGCAGTACTTC
CDR3: CASSYYGASGGPYEQYF

V: TRBV7-3
size: .
D: .
J: TRBJ1-2
DNA: TGTGCCAGCAGCCCTCGGCAGGGAGGCTATGGCTACACCTTC
CDR3: CASSPRQGGYGYTF

V: TRBV5-5
size: .
D: TRBD2
J: TRBJ2-7
DNA: TGTGCCAGCAGGCCCCGGGAGGCTAGTGACGAGCAGTACTTC
CDR3: CASRPREASDEQYF

V: TRBV28
size: .
D: TRBD1
J: TRBJ1-6
DNA: TGTGCCAGCACCCCGGGACAGAGGAATTCACCCCTCCACTTT
CDR3: CASTPGQRNSPLHF

V: TRBV19
size: .
D: .
J: TRBJ1-4
DNA: TGTGCCAGTACCCAGGACATCAATAATGAAAAACTGTTTTTT
CDR3: CASTQDINNEKLFF

V: TRBV6-5
size: .
D: TRBD1
J: TRBJ2-3
DNA: TGTGCCAGCAGAGGACAGGGGCGCAGTATAGATACGCAGTATTTT
CDR3: CASRGQGRSIDTQYF

V: TRBV30
size: .
D: .
J: TRBJ2-7
DNA: TGTGCCTGGAGTGTACTCGGCGAGAGGGAGCAGTACTTC
CDR3: CAWSVLGEREQYF

V: TRBV10-3
size: .
D: .
J: TRBJ1-2
DNA: TGTGCCATCAGTGCCCAGGAAGCTAACTATGGCTACACCTTC
CDR3: CAISAQEANYGYTF

V: TRBV28
size: few
D: TRBD2
J: TRBJ2-2
DNA: TGTGCCAGCAGTCCCGAGCTAGCGGGAGTCCGGGAGCTGTTTTTT
CDR3: CASSPELAGVRELFF

V: TRBV6-6
size: once
D: TRBD1
J: TRBJ1-4
DNA: TGTGCCAGCAGTTACGACGGGACAGTTAATGAAAAACTGTTTTTT
CDR3: CASSYDGTVNEKLFF

V: TRBV19
size: .
D: .
J: TRBJ2-5
DNA: TGTGCCAGTAGTATAGTCGGGCAAGAGACCCAGTACTTC
CDR3: CASSIVGQETQYF

V: TRBV7-3
size: .
D: TRBD2
J: TRBJ2-7
DNA: TGTGCCAGCAGCTTGGGCGGGGGCTACGAGCAGTACTTC
CDR3: CASSLGGGYEQYF